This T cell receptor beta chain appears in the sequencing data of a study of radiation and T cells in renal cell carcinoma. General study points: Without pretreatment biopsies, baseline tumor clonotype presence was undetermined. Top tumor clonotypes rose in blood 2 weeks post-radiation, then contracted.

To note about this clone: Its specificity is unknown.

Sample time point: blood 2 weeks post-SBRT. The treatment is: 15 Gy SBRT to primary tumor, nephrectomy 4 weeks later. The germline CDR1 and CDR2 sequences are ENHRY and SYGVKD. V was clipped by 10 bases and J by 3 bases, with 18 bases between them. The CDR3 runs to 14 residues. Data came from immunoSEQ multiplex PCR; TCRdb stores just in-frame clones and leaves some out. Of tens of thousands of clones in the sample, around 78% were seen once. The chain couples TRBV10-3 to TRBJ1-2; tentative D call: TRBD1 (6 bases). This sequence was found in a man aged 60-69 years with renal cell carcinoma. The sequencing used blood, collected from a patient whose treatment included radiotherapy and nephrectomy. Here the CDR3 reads CATNPDRTDYGYTF. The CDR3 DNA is TGTGCCACGAACCCGGACAGAACTGACTATGGCTACACCTTC.